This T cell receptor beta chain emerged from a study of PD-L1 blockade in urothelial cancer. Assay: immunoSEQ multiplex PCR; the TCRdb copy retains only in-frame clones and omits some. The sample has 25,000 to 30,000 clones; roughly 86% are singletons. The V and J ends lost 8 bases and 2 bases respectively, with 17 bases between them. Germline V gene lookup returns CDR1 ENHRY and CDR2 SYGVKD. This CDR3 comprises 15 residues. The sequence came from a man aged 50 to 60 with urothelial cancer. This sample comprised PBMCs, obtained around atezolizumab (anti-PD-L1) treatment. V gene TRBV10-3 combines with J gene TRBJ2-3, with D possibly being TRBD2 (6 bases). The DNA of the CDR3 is TGTGCCATCGGCGAGGGCCGGGGGACCACAGATACGCAGTATTTT. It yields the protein CAIGEGRGTTDTQYF.